This note documents a single T cell receptor (beta chain) sequence. This entry comes from a study of CXCR3-negative and CXCR3-positive naive CD8 T cells. Looked up from germline, CDR1 is DFQATT and CDR2 is SNEGSKA (reference sequence). CDR3 size: 15 residues. Researchers prepared the TRB cDNA libraries using 5' RACE with UMI labels. TCRdb re-called the 5' RACE reads; every CDR3 protein appears as one record, without DNA. The sample totals 80,000 to 95,000 distinct CDR3 sequences. V gene TRBV20-1 combines with J gene TRBJ2-2; absent DNA, TCRdb's TRBD1 call cannot be checked. Input material: naive CXCR3- CD8+ T cells from blood. Subset meaning: CD45RO-CCR7+CD27+CD95- naive CD8+ T cells lacking CXCR3 (TNR3-). This receptor was identified in a human donor in good health. Some clones in this sample may be carry-over from other donors' samples. The CDR3 protein is CSATQPGFDTGELFF.